This T cell receptor (beta chain) was sequenced in a study of PD-L1 blockade in urothelial cancer. The assay was immunoSEQ multiplex PCR, and TCRdb's table has in-frame clones only and misses some. The repertoire holds roughly 60,000 clones, with approximately 80% as singletons. Patients each gave 1 to 8 samples, pretreatment and on-treatment. For this clone: Its antigen is currently unknown.

Study-wide points: By 3 weeks, tumor-associated blood clones had expanded more in durable-benefit patients. Below-median pretreatment blood TCR clonality predicted better survival.

From germline, CDR1 is LGHNT and CDR2 FRNRAP. V was shortened by 0 bases and J by 9 bases, with 9 bases between the two germline ends. This CDR3 has 13 amino acids. The rearrangement joins TRBV12-5 to TRBJ2-1; D possibly corresponds to TRBD2 (5 bases). The sequence derives from a man aged 70-80 years with urothelial cancer. This sample comprised PBMCs, obtained around atezolizumab (anti-PD-L1) treatment. CDR3 sequence reads: CASGLVLDSEQFF. In nucleotides, the CDR3 is TGTGCTAGTGGTTTGGTACTAGATTCTGAGCAGTTCTTC.